This is a list of T cell receptor beta chains from one sample in a study of shared clonotypes between healthy human individuals. This table comes from immunoSEQ multiplex PCR, and its TCRdb copy is limited to in-frame clones, with some not included. This table has about 870,000 clones, over 90% appearing once. What was sequenced was naive CD8+ T cells sorted from blood. The receptors were sampled from a man aged 30 to 45 in good health. The CDR3 runs from the conserved cysteine through the conserved F or W. The order of the fields is D gene, clone size, V gene, J gene, CDR3 length, CDR3 protein, CDR3 DNA. The D gene is left open where the match is weak. Clone size appears in some rows only: once, few, many, or a class for an expanded clone.

>.|.|TRBV27|TRBJ2-1|13
CASSVSGYNEQFF
TGTGCCAGCAGTGTCTCTGGCTACAATGAGCAGTTCTTC
>TRBD2|.|TRBV7-8|TRBJ2-1|14
CASSLDLSGSWQFF
TGTGCCAGCAGCTTAGACCTTAGCGGGAGCTGGCAGTTCTTC
>.|.|TRBV2|TRBJ2-3|12
CASKQSTDTQYF
TGTGCCAGCAAACAGAGCACAGATACGCAGTATTTT
>.|.|TRBV14|TRBJ1-1|16
CASSQGTGYSETEAFF
TGTGCCAGCAGCCAAGGTACAGGGTATTCGGAGACTGAAGCTTTCTTT
>TRBD2|.|TRBV5-1|TRBJ2-7|18
CASSLGTSGTFSPYEQYF
TGCGCCAGCAGCTTGGGGACTAGCGGAACCTTCTCTCCTTACGAGCAGTACTTC
>TRBD1|.|TRBV4-1|TRBJ1-5|15
CASSREPTGLQPQHF
TGCGCCAGCAGCCGCGAACCGACAGGGCTTCAGCCCCAGCATTTT
>.|.|TRBV4-3|TRBJ1-2|13
CASSQVSGDGYTF
TGCGCCAGCAGCCAAGTGTCGGGGGATGGCTACACCTTC
>.|once|TRBV15|TRBJ1-2|16
CATSRDRQESSYGYTF
TGTGCCACCAGCAGAGATCGGCAGGAGTCGTCCTATGGCTACACCTTC
>TRBD1|.|TRBV6-1|TRBJ1-1|19
CASSEFLGRQGEGGTEAFF
TGTGCCAGCAGTGAATTCCTGGGGCGACAGGGGGAGGGCGGCACTGAAGCTTTCTTT
>TRBD2|.|TRBV2|TRBJ2-1|19
CASSLLAGVSLSSYNEQFF
TGTGCCAGCAGCCTACTAGCGGGAGTGTCACTGAGCTCCTACAATGAGCAGTTCTTC
>TRBD2|.|TRBV27|TRBJ2-7|14
CASSLTSGSPEQYF
TGTGCCAGCAGTTTAACTAGCGGGAGTCCCGAGCAGTACTTC
>TRBD1|.|TRBV28|TRBJ1-2|14
CASSRDRAGYGYTF
TGTGCCAGCAGTCGCGACAGGGCTGGCTATGGCTACACCTTC
>.|once|TRBV7-9|TRBJ1-5|14
CASSSKGGNQPQHF
TGTGCCAGCAGCTCGAAAGGGGGCAATCAGCCCCAGCATTTT
>TRBD2|.|TRBV4-1|TRBJ2-5|15
CASSPLLAGVETQYF
TGCGCCAGCAGCCCCTTGCTAGCGGGAGTTGAGACCCAGTACTTC
>TRBD2|.|TRBV7-6|TRBJ2-7|16
CASSLHPAGETYEQYF
TGTGCCAGCAGCTTACACCCAGCGGGAGAGACCTACGAGCAGTACTTC
>.|.|TRBV28|TRBJ2-7|13
CATCGRVGYEQYF
TGTGCCACCTGTGGCAGGGTCGGGTACGAGCAGTACTTC
>.|.|TRBV7-9|TRBJ2-7|15
CASSSGTSLSYEQYF
TGTGCCAGCAGCTCCGGGACTTCCCTCTCCTACGAGCAGTACTTC
>.|.|TRBV4-3|TRBJ2-1|17
CASSQDGGGAPYNEQFF
TGCGCCAGCAGCCAAGATGGGGGAGGAGCTCCGTACAATGAGCAGTTCTTC